One sample yielded the 3 T cell receptor beta chains listed below, sequenced in a study of blood T cells in healthy people across ages. Next came a second PCR, run for roughly 6 to 11 cycles, which used a sample-barcoded 5' primer along with a J-beta primer mix. TCRdb fed the 5' RACE reads into MiXCR, producing one record per CDR3 protein. The table shows 700,000 or so distinct CDR3 sequences, with 22% occurring only once. Sequencing used blood. These receptors all stem from a man aged 65-85 years in good health.

This clonotype was recorded at least ten times. CDR3 amino acids: CSVDTNLETQYF. The CDR3 DNA sequence: TGCAGCGTTGACACAAATCTGGAGACCCAGTACTTC. The chain links TRBV29-1 to TRBJ2-5; D unresolved. CDR1 SQVTM and CDR2 ANQGSEA come from the germline V gene. Trimming took 3 bases from V and 5 from J, leaving 10 bases between them. The CDR3 contains 12 residues.

This chain links TRBV2 with TRBJ1-2; 7 bases are a match to TRBD1. This CDR3 region has 13 residues. Per the germline V gene, CDR1 is SNHLY and CDR2 is FYNNEI. V shed 7 bases and J 4 bases; nucleotides not matched to a gene: 6. CDR3 residues: CASIEGAVYGYTF. The CDR3 nucleotides are TGTGCCAGCATTGAGGGGGCTGTCTATGGCTACACCTTC. Full variable domain (missing parts from reference TRBV2 and TRBJ1-2): EPEVTQTPSHQVTQMGQEVILRCVPISNHLYFYWYRQILGQKVEFLVSFYNNEISEKSEIFDDQFSVERPDGSNFTLKIRSTKLEDSAMYFCASIEGAVYGYTFGSGTRLTVV.

The rearrangement links TRBV24-1 to TRBJ2-7; tentative D call: TRBD1 (5 bases). V lost 3 bases, J lost 2 bases, and 7 bases lay in between. Germline assignment: CDR1 KGHDR and CDR2 SFDVKD. The CDR3 length is 13 residues. The CDR3 nucleotides read TGTGCCACCAGTGATGGGGCACCCTACGAGCAGTACTTC. Protein: CATSDGAPYEQYF.